These 26 T cell receptor beta chains share one sample of origin, sequenced in a study of shared clonotypes between healthy human individuals. The assay was immunoSEQ multiplex PCR, and TCRdb's table has in-frame clones only and misses some. This table holds 90,000 to 150,000 clones, 55% to 70% found once. Sequencing was done on a sample of memory CD8+ T cells sorted from blood. As to subset: CD45RO+ cells pooled with CCR7-negative TemRA cells. The receptors here all came from a woman aged 25 to 39 in good health.

This clone was seen only a few times. J is TRBJ2-3 and V is TRBV5-1; 8 bases are a match to TRBD2. The CDR3 contains 15 residues. Trimming cost V 0 bases and J 4 bases; bases outside gene matches: 4. Germline loops: CDR1 SGHRS, CDR2 YFSETQ. The CDR3, as DNA: TGCGCCAGCAGCTTGGGGGCTAGCGGGTCAGATACGCAGTATTTT. This gives the protein CASSLGASGSDTQYF.

The chain couples TRBV6-5 to TRBJ1-3, with D perhaps matching TRBD1 (6 bases). V was trimmed by 5 bases and J by 1 base, leaving 12 bases between them. CDR1 and CDR2 from the germline V gene are MNHEY and SVGAGI. The CDR3 consists of 15 residues. CDR3 amino acids: CASSRARGSGNTIYF. The CDR3 nucleotides are TGTGCCAGCAGTAGGGCCAGGGGATCTGGAAACACCATATATTTT.

The chain is built from TRBV7-6 and TRBJ2-7; 12 nucleotides agree with TRBD2. The trim removed 2 bases at V and 6 bases at J, leaving 5 bases unmatched. Germline V gives CDR1 SGHVS, CDR2 FNYEAQ. The CDR3 has 15 amino acids. The CDR3 protein is CASSLLRTSGIEQYF. CDR3 sequence (DNA): TGTGCCAGCAGCTTATTACGGACTAGCGGGATCGAGCAGTACTTC. Combining the CDR3 with reference TRBV7-6 and TRBJ2-7 gives the whole variable domain GAGVSQSPRYKVTKRGQDVALRCDPISGHVSLYWYRQALGQGPEFLTYFNYEAQQDKSGLPNDRFSAERPEGSISTLTIQRTEQRDSAMYRCASSLLRTSGIEQYFGPGTRLTVT.

The chain is built from TRBV28 and TRBJ2-1; 8 positions agree with TRBD1. V lost 4 bases and J lost 8; bases outside the gene matches: 7. The CDR3 is 14 residues long. CDR1 and CDR2 from the germline V gene are MDHEN and SYDVKM. The CDR3 nucleotides read TGTGCCAGCAGTTCAAGGACAGGGTTGGATGAGCAGTTCTTC. It yields the protein CASSSRTGLDEQFF.

This clone was detected once. The chain couples TRBV2 to TRBJ2-3, with 13 bases identical to TRBD2. Germline loops: CDR1 SNHLY, CDR2 FYNNEI. The CDR3 spans 16 residues. V shed 6 bases, J shed 7 bases, and the junction held 10 bases outside the gene matches. The CDR3 is CASRSRTSGSVNTQYF. CDR3 in DNA: TGTGCCAGCAGAAGCCGGACTAGCGGGAGCGTTAATACGCAGTATTTT. Looking up the rest from reference TRBV2 and TRBJ2-3 gives the full variable domain: EPEVTQTPSHQVTQMGQEVILRCVPISNHLYFYWYRQILGQKVEFLVSFYNNEISEKSEIFDDQFSVERPDGSNFTLKIRSTKLEDSAMYFCASRSRTSGSVNTQYFGPGTRLTVL.

This clone was recorded many times. This sequence joins TRBV11-3 and TRBJ2-1; the match to TRBD2 covers 10 bases. CDR1 SGHNT and CDR2 YENEEA come from the germline V gene. Trimming took 4 bases from V and 8 from J; bases not matched to a gene: 5. The CDR3 covers 14 residues. The CDR3 sequence is CASSSGTSVHEQFF. In DNA form, the CDR3 reads TGTGCCAGCAGCTCCGGGACTAGCGTCCATGAGCAGTTCTTC.

This chain uses TRBV30 with TRBJ2-5; maybe TRBD2 (5 bases). V was shortened by 0 bases and J by 11 bases, with 22 bases between the two germline ends. This CDR3 has 15 residues. Germline V CDR1 and CDR2: GTSNPN, SVGIG (reference sequence). CDR3 sequence reads: CAWSVGSRAFGEQYF. The CDR3, as DNA: TGTGCCTGGAGTGTAGGGAGTCGGGCCTTCGGTGAGCAGTACTTC. The complete variable domain, with remaining parts taken from reference TRBV30 and TRBJ2-5, reads SQTIHQWPATLVQPVGSPLSLECTVEGTSNPNLYWYRQAAGRGLQLLFYSVGIGQISSEVPQNLSASRPQDRQFILSSKKLLLSDSGFYLCAWSVGSRAFGEQYFGPGTRLLVL.

The DNA of the CDR3 is TGTGCCAGCAGTGAACGGCCAAGGGATCACAATGAGCAGTTCTTC. This sequence encodes CASSERPRDHNEQFF. V gene TRBV25-1 combines with J gene TRBJ2-1; no firm D call. Trimming took 2 bases from V and 5 from J, leaving 13 bases between them. This CDR3 region has 15 residues. The germline V gene has CDR1 MGHDK and CDR2 SYGVNS.

This clone was counted between two and nine times. This sequence joins TRBV14 and TRBJ1-1; D unresolved. CDR3 length: 12 residues. Trimming took 2 bases from V and 7 from J, leaving 8 bases between them. CDR1 and CDR2 (germline): SGHDN, FVKESK. CDR3: CASSQSRLEAFF. The DNA for the CDR3 is TGTGCCAGCAGCCAATCCAGGCTTGAAGCTTTCTTT.

This chain joins TRBV19 and TRBJ1-5, with TRBD1 identical over 10 bases. Germline trimming cut 8 bases from V and 5 bases from J; bases unmatched to any gene: 6. The germline V gene encodes CDR1 LNHDA and CDR2 SQIVND (reference sequence). The length of the CDR3 is 14 residues. The CDR3: CASGDRGPYQPQHF. As DNA, the CDR3 is TGTGCCAGTGGAGACAGGGGGCCCTATCAGCCCCAGCATTTT.

The V gene is TRBV4-1, the J gene TRBJ1-1, with D perhaps TRBD1 (6 bases). This CDR3 is 15 amino acids long. V dropped 4 bases and J dropped 3 bases, with 15 bases sitting between them. Germline CDR1 MGHRA, CDR2 YSYEKL. The CDR3 DNA reads TGCGCCAGCAGCCTCTCTGGGGGGCTGCACACTGAAGCTTTCTTT. As protein: CASSLSGGLHTEAFF.

About this clone: Other DNA sequences in the same sample also yield this CDR3. The chain links TRBV9 to TRBJ1-1; TRBD1 aligns across 9 bases. Germline CDR1 reads SGDLS; CDR2 reads YYNGEE. V dropped 0 bases and J dropped 4; count of bases not matched to a gene: 4. The CDR3 is 15 residues long. CDR3 bases: TGTGCCAGCAGCGTAGGGGGACAGGGCGGCACTGAAGCTTTCTTT. Protein sequence: CASSVGGQGGTEAFF.

Only one count was recorded for this clone. J is TRBJ2-1 and V is TRBV30; a weak D match, TRBD1 (6 bases). The CDR3 loop spans 14 amino acids. V was pared by 3 bases and J by 2 bases, with 11 bases between. Germline V gene sequence: CDR1 GTSNPN, CDR2 SVGIG (reference sequence). In DNA, the CDR3 is TGTGCCTGGAGGTGGACAGTTACCTACAATGAGCAGTTCTTC. It yields the protein CAWRWTVTYNEQFF.

CDR3 bases: TGTGCCAGCAGTTCCTCCGGGAAAGCGGACCACGAGCAGTACTTC. Amino acid sequence: CASSSSGKADHEQYF. The chain recombines TRBV28 with TRBJ2-7, with a possible D match to TRBD2 (5 bases). Trimming pared 4 bases from V and 5 bases from J, leaving 18 bases between. Germline lookup yields CDR1 MDHEN and CDR2 SYDVKM. This CDR3 has 15 residues. Variable domain in full (rest from reference TRBV28 and TRBJ2-7): DVKVTQSSRYLVKRTGEKVFLECVQDMDHENMFWYRQDPGLGLRLIYFSYDVKMKEKGDIPEGYSVSREKKERFSLILESASTNQTSMYLCASSSSGKADHEQYFGPGTRLTVT.

This clone has ten or more counts. The chain carries TRBV11-2 and TRBJ2-7; unclear D gene. Germline lookup yields CDR1 SGHAT and CDR2 FQNNGV. The CDR3 is 14 residues long. The germline V and J ends were trimmed by 5 bases and 4 bases, with 15 bases remaining between them. Here the CDR3 reads CASSHVGESYEQYF. CDR3 bases: TGTGCCAGCAGCCACGTTGGGGAAAGTTACGAGCAGTACTTC.

The CDR3 DNA reads as TGCGCCAGCAGCTCGTCTACAGGGACAGATACGCAGTATTTT. This translates into CASSSSTGTDTQYF. The chain couples TRBV5-1 to TRBJ2-3; tentative D call: TRBD1 (6 bases). The V end lost 3 bases, the J end lost 3 bases, and 11 bases lay between the germline ends. The CDR3 runs 14 residues. CDR1 and CDR2 from the germline V gene are SGHRS and YFSETQ.

This clone occurred a few times. The chain recombines TRBV25-1 with TRBJ2-5; D may match TRBD1 or TRBD2 (5 bases each). CDR1 MGHDK and CDR2 SYGVNS come from the germline V gene. V was pared by 2 bases and J by 7 bases, with 20 bases between. This CDR3 contains 16 residues. Here the CDR3 DNA reads TGTGCCAGCAGTGAAAAAACACGACAGCCACTAGGGACCCAGTACTTC. Its translation is CASSEKTRQPLGTQYF.

Ten or more counts support this clone. J is TRBJ2-3 and V is TRBV6-5; possibly TRBD1 for D (5 bases). Trimming cost V 2 bases and J 1 base, with 7 bases left between them. Germline V gene data show CDR1 as MNHEY and CDR2 as SVGAGI. The CDR3 totals 14 residues. The CDR3 spells CASSYAQGTDTQYF. As DNA, the CDR3 is TGTGCCAGCAGTTACGCACAGGGCACAGATACGCAGTATTTT.

This clone was seen only once. The V and J genes are TRBV19 and TRBJ2-5, with TRBD2 matching 12 bases. V dropped 6 bases and J dropped 4; count of bases not matched to a gene: 15. Germline CDR1 is LNHDA and CDR2 is SQIVND (reference sequence). This CDR3 is built from 18 residues. DNA for the CDR3: TGTGCCAGTAGCATGAAAAAACCTTTACTAGCGGGGGGAGAGACCCAGTACTTC. This encodes CASSMKKPLLAGGETQYF.

This clone was seen only a few times. The rearrangement uses TRBV11-2 and TRBJ2-5, with D tentatively TRBD2 (6 bases). CDR1 is SGHAT, CDR2 FQNNGV, per germline. V shed 1 base and J shed 5 bases, with 17 bases lying between them. The CDR3 is made up of 16 amino acids. The CDR3 protein is CASSLVGGIGEETQYF. In nucleotides, the CDR3 is TGTGCCAGCAGCTTAGTTGGCGGGATCGGAGAGGAGACCCAGTACTTC.

The chain combines TRBV20-1 with TRBJ2-3, with D unresolved. In germline, CDR1 is DFQATT, CDR2 SNEGSKA (reference sequence). The CDR3 is 10 amino acids. V was pared by 8 bases and J by 6 bases, with 9 bases between. The CDR3 spells CSPNGDTQYF. Written as DNA, the CDR3 is TGCAGTCCAAACGGGGATACGCAGTATTTT.

This clone occurred many times. The J gene is TRBJ1-5, the V gene TRBV5-5; D call uncertain. Trimming left V 0 bases short and J 4 bases short, with 11 bases between. Germline V CDR1 and CDR2: SGHKS, YYEKEE (reference sequence). The CDR3 contains 15 residues. In DNA, the CDR3 is TGTGCCAGCAGCTTGGTGTATACAGAAAATCAGCCCCAGCATTTT. Amino acid sequence: CASSLVYTENQPQHF.

The rearrangement uses TRBV2 and TRBJ1-1; a possible D gene is TRBD1 (5 bases). The CDR3 totals 16 residues. Germline V CDR1 and CDR2: SNHLY, FYNNEI. Between the trimmed V and J ends, which lost 0 bases and 1 base, there was a span of 12 bases. As DNA, the CDR3 is TGTGCCAGCAGTGAAGCCCCCGGGACCACGAACACTGAAGCTTTCTTT. Translated, it gives CASSEAPGTTNTEAFF.

This clone was counted ten times or more. The CDR3 protein is CASRPGLPTRQYF. DNA of the CDR3: TGTGCCAGTAGACCGGGACTCCCAACGCGGCAGTACTTC. The J gene is TRBJ2-7, the V gene TRBV21-1; the D call TRBD2 from the table was never checked on the DNA. TRBV21-1 is a documented pseudogene. This CDR3 region has 13 residues.

The table lists this clone with many counts. The chain links TRBV21-1 to TRBJ2-7; the listed D gene, TRBD2, was not tested against the DNA. TRBV21-1 has pseudogene status. The CDR3 spans 20 residues. The CDR3 nucleotides are TGTGCCAGCAGCACTCCTTTTAGGACAGGGCCTAGCGGGAGGGCCCACGAGCAGTACTTC. As protein: CASSTPFRTGPSGRAHEQYF.

The rearrangement links TRBV11-2 to TRBJ2-7, with 8 bases lining up with TRBD2. Germline V gene data show CDR1 as SGHAT and CDR2 as FQNNGV. The CDR3 extends over 15 amino acids. The ends lost 2 bases at V and 0 bases at J; junction bases unmatched: 3. Here the CDR3 reads CASSLYSGSSYEQYF. CDR3 nucleotides: TGTGCCAGCAGCTTATACAGCGGGAGCTCCTACGAGCAGTACTTC.